The subject of this entry is one T cell receptor (beta chain). Profiled with immunoSEQ multiplex PCR; TCRdb holds only in-frame clones, not every one. The data show just over 65,000 clones, with less than 95% seen just once and 0.7% to 0.95% held by the top ten. These data come from a study of T cell changes during pregnancy in multiple sclerosis. The CDR3 has 15 amino acids. Per the germline V gene, CDR1 is SGHNT and CDR2 is YYREEE (reference sequence). V was cut by 2 bases and J by 2 bases, with 11 bases left in between. The V and J genes are TRBV5-4 and TRBJ1-3, with D perhaps TRBD1 (6 bases). The material sequenced was peripheral blood, taken in the second trimester of pregnancy. This clonotype originated in a female donor with multiple sclerosis, enrolled in a pregnancy study. The CDR3 DNA reads TGTGCCAGCAGCTTTGGTTCAGGGGCTGGAAACACCATATATTTT. It is translated as CASSFGSGAGNTIYF.